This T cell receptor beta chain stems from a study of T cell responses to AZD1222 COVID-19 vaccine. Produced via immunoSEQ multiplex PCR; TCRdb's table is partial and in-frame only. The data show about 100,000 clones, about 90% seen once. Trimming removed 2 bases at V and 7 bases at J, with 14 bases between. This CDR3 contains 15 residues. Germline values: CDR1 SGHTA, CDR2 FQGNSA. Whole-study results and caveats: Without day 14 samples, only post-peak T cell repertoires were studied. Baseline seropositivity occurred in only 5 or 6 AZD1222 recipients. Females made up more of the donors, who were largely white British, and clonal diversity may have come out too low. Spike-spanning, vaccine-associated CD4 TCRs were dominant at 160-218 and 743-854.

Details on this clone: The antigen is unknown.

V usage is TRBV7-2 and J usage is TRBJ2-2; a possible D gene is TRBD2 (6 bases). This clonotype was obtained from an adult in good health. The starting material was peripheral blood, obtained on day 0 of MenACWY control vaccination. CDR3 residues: CASSLLVGEVGELFF. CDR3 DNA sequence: TGTGCCAGCAGCTTATTGGTCGGGGAGGTCGGGGAGCTGTTTTTT.